This T cell receptor (beta chain) derives from a study of chemoradiotherapy in HPV16-positive cancers. The germline gives CDR1 MNHEY, CDR2 SMNVEV (reference sequence). Trimming removed 4 bases at V and 8 bases at J, with 14 bases between. CDR3 length: 14 amino acids. This table comes from immunoSEQ multiplex PCR, and its TCRdb copy is limited to in-frame clones, with some not included. This table holds tens of thousands of clones, 80% to 90% found once. The source is a human donor with HPV-associated anogenital cancer. V gene TRBV27 combines with J gene TRBJ2-2; no clear D gene. Sequencing was performed on blood, taken from a patient who underwent chemoradiotherapy. The chain's CDR3 is CASSSLGSEGELFF. In DNA form, the CDR3 reads TGTGCCAGCAGTTCCTTAGGAAGTGAAGGGGAGCTGTTTTTT.